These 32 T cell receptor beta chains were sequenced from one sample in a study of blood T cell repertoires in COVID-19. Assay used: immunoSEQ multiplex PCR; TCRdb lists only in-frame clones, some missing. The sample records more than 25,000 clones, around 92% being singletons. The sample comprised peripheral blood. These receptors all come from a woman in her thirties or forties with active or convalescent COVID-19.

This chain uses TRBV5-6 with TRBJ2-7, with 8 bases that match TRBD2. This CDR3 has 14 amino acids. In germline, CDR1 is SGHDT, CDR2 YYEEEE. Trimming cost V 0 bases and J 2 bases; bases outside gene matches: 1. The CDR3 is CASSLGAGAYEQYF. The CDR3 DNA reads TGTGCCAGCAGCTTGGGAGCGGGGGCCTACGAGCAGTACTTC.

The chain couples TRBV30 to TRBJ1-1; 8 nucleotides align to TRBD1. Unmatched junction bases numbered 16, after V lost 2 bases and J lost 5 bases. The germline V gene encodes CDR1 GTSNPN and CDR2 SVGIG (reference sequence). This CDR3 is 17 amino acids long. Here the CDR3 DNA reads TGTGCCTGGAGTAGGGGGCCAGGGGGCTTTCACGGTACTGAAGCTTTCTTT. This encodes CAWSRGPGGFHGTEAFF. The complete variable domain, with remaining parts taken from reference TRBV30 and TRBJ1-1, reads SQTIHQWPATLVQPVGSPLSLECTVEGTSNPNLYWYRQAAGRGLQLLFYSVGIGQISSEVPQNLSASRPQDRQFILSSKKLLLSDSGFYLCAWSRGPGGFHGTEAFFGQGTRLTVV.

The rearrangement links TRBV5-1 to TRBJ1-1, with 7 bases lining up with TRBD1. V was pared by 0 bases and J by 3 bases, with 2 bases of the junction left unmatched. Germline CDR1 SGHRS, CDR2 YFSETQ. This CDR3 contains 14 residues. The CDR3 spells CASSLGQGYTEAFF. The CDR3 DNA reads TGCGCCAGCAGCTTGGGACAGGGCTACACTGAAGCTTTCTTT.

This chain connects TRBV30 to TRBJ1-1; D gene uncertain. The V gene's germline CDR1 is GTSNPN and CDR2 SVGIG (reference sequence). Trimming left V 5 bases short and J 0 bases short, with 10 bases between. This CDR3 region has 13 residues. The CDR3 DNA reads TGTGCCTGGGAAACAACAATGAACACTGAAGCTTTCTTT. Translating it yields CAWETTMNTEAFF.

CDR3 amino acids: CASSLLTGAYEQYF. The CDR3 coding sequence is TGCGCCAGCAGCCTCCTAACAGGGGCCTACGAGCAGTACTTC. This chain connects TRBV5-1 to TRBJ2-7; 7 bases line up with TRBD1. The CDR3 consists of 14 residues. Germline V lookup: CDR1 SGHRS, CDR2 YFSETQ. V was clipped by 4 bases and J by 2 bases; unmatched bases: 6. The full variable domain, its missing parts supplied by reference TRBV5-1 and TRBJ2-7, is KAGVTQTPRYLIKTRGQQVTLSCSPISGHRSVSWYQQTPGQGLQFLFEYFSETQRNKGNFPGRFSGRQFSNSRSEMNVSTLELGDSALYLCASSLLTGAYEQYFGPGTRLTVT.

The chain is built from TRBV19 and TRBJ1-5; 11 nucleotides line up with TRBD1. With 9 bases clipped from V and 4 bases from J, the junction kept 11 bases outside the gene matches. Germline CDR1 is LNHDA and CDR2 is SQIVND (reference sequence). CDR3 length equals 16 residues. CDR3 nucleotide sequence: TGTGCCAGCAGAGGAGGACAGGGGGCAGGAAATCAGCCCCAGCATTTT. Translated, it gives CASRGGQGAGNQPQHF.

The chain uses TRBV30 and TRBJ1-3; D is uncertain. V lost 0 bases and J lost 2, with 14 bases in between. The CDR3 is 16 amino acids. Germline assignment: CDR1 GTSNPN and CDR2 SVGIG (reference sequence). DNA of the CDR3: TGTGCCTGGAGTGTAGCGGCGGCCCAGGCTGGAAACACCATATATTTT. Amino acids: CAWSVAAAQAGNTIYF.

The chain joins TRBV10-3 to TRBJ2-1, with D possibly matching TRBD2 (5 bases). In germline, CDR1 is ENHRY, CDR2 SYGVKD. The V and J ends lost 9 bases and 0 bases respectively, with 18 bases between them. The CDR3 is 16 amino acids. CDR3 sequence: CAMGDQPWSSYNEQFF. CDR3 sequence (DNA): TGTGCCATGGGAGACCAGCCATGGAGCTCCTACAATGAGCAGTTCTTC.

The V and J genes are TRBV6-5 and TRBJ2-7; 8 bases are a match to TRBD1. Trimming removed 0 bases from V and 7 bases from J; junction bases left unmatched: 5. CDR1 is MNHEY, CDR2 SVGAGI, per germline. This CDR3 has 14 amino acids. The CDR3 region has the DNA TGTGCCAGCAGTTACTCGACAGGGGCAGGGGAGCAGTACTTC. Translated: CASSYSTGAGEQYF.

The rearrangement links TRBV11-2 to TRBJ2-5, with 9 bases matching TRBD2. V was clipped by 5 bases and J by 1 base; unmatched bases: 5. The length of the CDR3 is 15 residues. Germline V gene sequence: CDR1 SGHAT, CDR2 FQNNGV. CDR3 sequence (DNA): TGTGCCAGCAGCATCTTTAGCGGGGGCCAAGAGACCCAGTACTTC. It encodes CASSIFSGGQETQYF.

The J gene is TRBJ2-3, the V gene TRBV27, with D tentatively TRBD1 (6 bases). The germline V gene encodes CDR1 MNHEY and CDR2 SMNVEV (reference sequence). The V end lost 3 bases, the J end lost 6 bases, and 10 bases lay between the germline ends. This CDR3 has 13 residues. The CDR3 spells CASSFGDKDTQYF. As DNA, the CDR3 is TGTGCCAGCAGTTTCGGGGACAAGGATACGCAGTATTTT.

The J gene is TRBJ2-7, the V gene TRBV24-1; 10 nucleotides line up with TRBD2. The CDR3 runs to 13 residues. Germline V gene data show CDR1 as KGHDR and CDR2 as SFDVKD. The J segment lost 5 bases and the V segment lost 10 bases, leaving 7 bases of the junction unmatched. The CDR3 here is CATGGLAIDEQYF. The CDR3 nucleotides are TGTGCCACAGGGGGACTAGCGATCGACGAGCAGTACTTC.

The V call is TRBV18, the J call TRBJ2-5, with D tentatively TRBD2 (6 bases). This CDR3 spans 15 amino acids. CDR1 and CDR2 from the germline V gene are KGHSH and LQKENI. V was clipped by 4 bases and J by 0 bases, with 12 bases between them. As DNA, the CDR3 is TGTGCCAGCTCACGAGGAGGGTCGTACCAAGAGACCCAGTACTTC. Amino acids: CASSRGGSYQETQYF.

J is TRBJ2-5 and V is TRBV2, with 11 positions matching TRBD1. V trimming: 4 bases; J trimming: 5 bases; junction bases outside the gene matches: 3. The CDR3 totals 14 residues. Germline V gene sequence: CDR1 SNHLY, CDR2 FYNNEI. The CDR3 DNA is TGTGCCAGCAGTGGGGACAGGGGGAGCGAGACCCAGTACTTC. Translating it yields CASSGDRGSETQYF.

The CDR3 sequence is CAWDSGRERGEQFF. CDR3 coding DNA: TGTGCCTGGGATAGCGGGAGGGAGCGGGGTGAGCAGTTCTTC. The V and J genes are TRBV30 and TRBJ2-1; 11 bases map to TRBD2. This CDR3 spans 14 amino acids. Germline CDR1 GTSNPN, CDR2 SVGIG (reference sequence). V shed 5 bases and J 9 bases; nucleotides not matched to a gene: 9.

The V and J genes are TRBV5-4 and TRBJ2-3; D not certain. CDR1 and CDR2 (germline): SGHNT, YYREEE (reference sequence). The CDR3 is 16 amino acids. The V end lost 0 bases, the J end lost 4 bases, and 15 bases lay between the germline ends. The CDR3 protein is CASSLAALVGPDTQYF. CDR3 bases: TGTGCCAGCAGCTTGGCCGCCCTAGTAGGTCCAGATACGCAGTATTTT.

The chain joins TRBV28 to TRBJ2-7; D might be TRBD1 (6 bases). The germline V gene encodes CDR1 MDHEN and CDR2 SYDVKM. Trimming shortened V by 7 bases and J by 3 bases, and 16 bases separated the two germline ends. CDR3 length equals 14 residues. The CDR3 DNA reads TGTGCCAGCACCAAGGGGGTTCGCCACTACGAGCAGTACTTC. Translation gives CASTKGVRHYEQYF.

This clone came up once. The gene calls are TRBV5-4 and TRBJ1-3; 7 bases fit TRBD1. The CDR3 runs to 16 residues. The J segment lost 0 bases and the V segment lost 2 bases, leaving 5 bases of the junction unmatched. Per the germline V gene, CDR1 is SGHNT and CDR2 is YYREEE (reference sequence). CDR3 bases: TGTGCCAGCAGCTTAAGGACAGGTAGCTCTGGAAACACCATATATTTT. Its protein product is CASSLRTGSSGNTIYF.

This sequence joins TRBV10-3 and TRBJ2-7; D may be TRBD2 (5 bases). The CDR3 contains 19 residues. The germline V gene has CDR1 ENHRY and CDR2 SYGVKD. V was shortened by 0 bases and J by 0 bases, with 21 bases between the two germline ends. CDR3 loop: CAISESNLGPAESSYEQYF. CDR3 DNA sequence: TGTGCCATCAGTGAGTCGAATCTTGGCCCAGCGGAAAGCTCCTACGAGCAGTACTTC.

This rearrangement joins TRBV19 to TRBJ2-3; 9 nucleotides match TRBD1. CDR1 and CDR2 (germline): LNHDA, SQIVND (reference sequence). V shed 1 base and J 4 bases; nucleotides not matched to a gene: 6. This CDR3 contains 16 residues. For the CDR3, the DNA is TGTGCCAGTAGTATAGGAGGACAGGGGCGGGCAGATACGCAGTATTTT. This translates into CASSIGGQGRADTQYF.

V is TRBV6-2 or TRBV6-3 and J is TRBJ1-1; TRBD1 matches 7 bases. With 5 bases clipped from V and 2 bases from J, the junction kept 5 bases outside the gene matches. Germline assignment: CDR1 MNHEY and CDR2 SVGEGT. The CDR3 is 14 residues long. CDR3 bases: TGTGCCAGCAGTCCCGACAGGGTAAACACTGAAGCTTTCTTT. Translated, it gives CASSPDRVNTEAFF.

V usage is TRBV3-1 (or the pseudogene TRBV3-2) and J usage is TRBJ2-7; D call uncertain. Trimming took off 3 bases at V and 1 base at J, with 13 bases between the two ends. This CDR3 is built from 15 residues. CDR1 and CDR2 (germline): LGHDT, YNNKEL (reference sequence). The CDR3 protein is CASSQAEMGSYEQYF. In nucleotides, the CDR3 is TGTGCCAGCAGCCAGGCGGAGATGGGTTCCTACGAGCAGTACTTC.

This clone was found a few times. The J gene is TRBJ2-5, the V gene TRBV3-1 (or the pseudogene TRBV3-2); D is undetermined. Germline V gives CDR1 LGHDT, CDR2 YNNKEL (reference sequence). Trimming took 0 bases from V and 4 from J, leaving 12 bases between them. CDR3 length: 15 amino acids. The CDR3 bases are TGTGCCAGCAGCCAAGACCTCAGGTACGGAGAGACCCAGTACTTC. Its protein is CASSQDLRYGETQYF.

The CDR3 reads CASIETGVTEQFF. In DNA form, the CDR3 reads TGCGCCAGCATCGAAACGGGAGTTACCGAGCAGTTCTTC. The J gene is TRBJ2-1, the V gene TRBV10-2; D is possibly TRBD2 (6 bases). The germline V and J ends were trimmed by 7 bases and 10 bases, with 17 bases remaining between them. The V gene's germline CDR1 is WSHSY and CDR2 SAAADI. CDR3 length: 13 amino acids.

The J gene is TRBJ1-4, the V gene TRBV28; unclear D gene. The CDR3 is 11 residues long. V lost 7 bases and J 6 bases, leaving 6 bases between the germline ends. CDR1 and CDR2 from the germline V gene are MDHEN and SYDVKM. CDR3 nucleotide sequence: TGTGCCAGCACCCCTGATGAAAAACTGTTTTTT. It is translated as CASTPDEKLFF. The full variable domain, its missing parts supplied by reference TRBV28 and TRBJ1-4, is DVKVTQSSRYLVKRTGEKVFLECVQDMDHENMFWYRQDPGLGLRLIYFSYDVKMKEKGDIPEGYSVSREKKERFSLILESASTNQTSMYLCASTPDEKLFFGSGTQLSVL.

The CDR3 coding sequence is TGTGCCAGTACCTTAGCGGGACAGGGAAATGGCTACACCTTC. Protein sequence: CASTLAGQGNGYTF. This chain uses TRBV19 with TRBJ1-2, with 9 bases lining up with TRBD1. J was trimmed by 6 bases and V by 7 bases; bases with no gene match: 9. The CDR3 length is 14 residues. Germline CDR1 LNHDA, CDR2 SQIVND (reference sequence).

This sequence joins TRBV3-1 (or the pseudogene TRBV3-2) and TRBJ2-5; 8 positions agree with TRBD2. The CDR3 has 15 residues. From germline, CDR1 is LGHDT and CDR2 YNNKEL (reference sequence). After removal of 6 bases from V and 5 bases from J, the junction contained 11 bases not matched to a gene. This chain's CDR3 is CASSRPGGPVETQYF. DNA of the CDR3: TGTGCCAGCAGTCGCCCGGGGGGGCCGGTGGAGACCCAGTACTTC.

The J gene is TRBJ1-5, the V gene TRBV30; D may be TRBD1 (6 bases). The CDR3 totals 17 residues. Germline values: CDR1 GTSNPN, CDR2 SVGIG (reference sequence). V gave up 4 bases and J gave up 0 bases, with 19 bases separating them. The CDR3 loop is CAWTPGTLENSNQPQHF. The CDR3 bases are TGTGCCTGGACGCCCGGGACATTGGAAAATAGCAATCAGCCCCAGCATTTT.

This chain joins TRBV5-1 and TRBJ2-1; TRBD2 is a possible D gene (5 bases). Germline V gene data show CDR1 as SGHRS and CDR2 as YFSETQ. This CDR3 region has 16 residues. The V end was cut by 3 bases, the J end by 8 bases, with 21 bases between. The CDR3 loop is CASSSLGESTGDEQFF. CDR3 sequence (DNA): TGCGCCAGCAGCTCCCTCGGGGAGTCTACCGGCGATGAGCAGTTCTTC.

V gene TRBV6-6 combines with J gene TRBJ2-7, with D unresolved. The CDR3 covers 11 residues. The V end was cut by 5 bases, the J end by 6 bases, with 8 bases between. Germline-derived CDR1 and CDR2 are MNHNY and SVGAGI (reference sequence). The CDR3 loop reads CASSPNSEQYF. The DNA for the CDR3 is TGTGCCAGCAGTCCGAACTCCGAGCAGTACTTC.

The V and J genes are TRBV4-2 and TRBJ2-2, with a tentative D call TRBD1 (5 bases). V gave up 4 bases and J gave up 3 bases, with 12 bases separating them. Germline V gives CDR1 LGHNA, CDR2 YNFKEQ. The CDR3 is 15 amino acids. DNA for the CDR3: TGTGCCAGCAGCCCTCGACAGTCTGACACCGGGGAGCTGTTTTTT. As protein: CASSPRQSDTGELFF.

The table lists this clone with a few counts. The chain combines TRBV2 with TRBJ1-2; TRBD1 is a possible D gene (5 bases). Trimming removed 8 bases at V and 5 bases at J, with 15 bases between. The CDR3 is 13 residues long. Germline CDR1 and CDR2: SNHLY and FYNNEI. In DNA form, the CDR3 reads TGTGCCAGCCGGGGGAACGTTAAATATGGCTACACCTTC. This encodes CASRGNVKYGYTF.